The clone carrying this T cell receptor beta chain was observed many times. Its specificity is not known. MiXCR was run by TCRdb on the 5' RACE reads, yielding one entry per CDR3 protein. The sample holds around 1.7 million distinct CDR3 sequences, under 35% seen once. This specimen belongs to a study of identical twins. Among all donors, each was a healthy Caucasian. Study-wide results and limits: The study drew conclusions from cross-sectional statistical analysis, not from following the same donors. A lower insertion count was a feature of abundant cord blood beta clonotypes, with no such feature in memory repertoires. Out-of-frame alpha sequences common to twins were enriched for low generation probability.

Input material: cord blood. This receptor was obtained from a newborn girl in good health.

This chain's CDR3 is CASSLGESPLHF. In DNA form, the CDR3 reads TGTGCCAGCAGCTTAGGGGAGTCACCCCTCCACTTT. V is TRBV7-9 and J is TRBJ1-6, with unresolved D. The CDR3 contains 12 residues. Trimming shortened V by 1 base and J by 10 bases, and 5 bases separated the two germline ends. From germline, CDR1 is SEHNR and CDR2 FQNEAQ (reference sequence).